These T cell receptor beta chains were read from a single sample in a study of T-cell memory formation after mild COVID-19. One entry per CDR3 protein results from TCRdb running MiXCR on the 5' RACE reads. This sample has hundreds of thousands of distinct CDR3 sequences, with approximately 15% found just once. Specimen: PBMCs or a T cell subset sorted from them (not recorded which). These receptors were collected from a young man who had mild COVID-19 (a few samples of this study predate the infection). Cell type and time point are not known. Each CDR3 is given with its conserved first and last residue. The order of the fields is J gene, D gene, V gene, clone size, CDR3 protein, CDR3 DNA. The D gene is left open where the match is weak. Part of the rows lack a size; the others show once, few, many or a class for expanded clones.

J: TRBJ1-5; D: NA; V: TRBV6-5; size: few; CDR3: CASSWGGENQPQHF; DNA: TGTGCCAGCAGTTGGGGGGGTGAGAATCAGCCCCAGCATTTT
J: TRBJ2-3; D: NA; V: TRBV7-7; size: few; CDR3: CASSLQGTGTQYF; DNA: TGTGCCAGCAGCCTCCAGGGGACGGGGACGCAGTATTTT
J: TRBJ2-5; D: NA; V: TRBV10-3; size: few; CDR3: CAISVRFRGGETQYF; DNA: TGTGCCATCAGTGTTCGGTTCAGGGGTGGCGAGACCCAGTACTTC
J: TRBJ1-5; D: NA; V: TRBV28; size: NA; CDR3: CASSSTSAGTIYQPQHF; DNA: TGTGCCAGCAGTTCGACATCAGCCGGGACGATCTATCAGCCCCAGCATTTT
J: TRBJ2-1; D: TRBD1; V: TRBV29-1; size: few; CDR3: CSVQGTAYNEQFF; DNA: TGCAGCGTACAGGGGACGGCCTACAATGAGCAGTTCTTC
J: TRBJ1-2; D: NA; V: TRBV6-1; size: few; CDR3: CASSVQPYGYTF; DNA: TGTGCCAGCAGTGTCCAGCCTTATGGCTACACCTTC
J: TRBJ2-7; D: NA; V: TRBV11-2; size: NA; CDR3: CASSLDGRSYEQYF; DNA: TGTGCCAGCAGCTTAGATGGTCGATCCTACGAGCAGTACTTC
J: TRBJ2-7; D: NA; V: TRBV5-1; size: NA; CDR3: CASSLVPGSGEQYF; DNA: TGCGCCAGCAGCTTGGTGCCGGGGTCGGGCGAGCAGTACTTC
J: TRBJ1-2; D: TRBD1; V: TRBV10-3; size: many; CDR3: CAIRDREGAYGYTF; DNA: TGTGCCATCAGGGACAGGGAAGGGGCCTATGGCTACACCTTC
J: TRBJ2-5; D: NA; V: TRBV7-7; size: NA; CDR3: CASSLGAGTETQYF; DNA: TGTGCTAGCAGCTTGGGGGCCGGTACAGAGACCCAGTACTTC
J: TRBJ1-1; D: NA; V: TRBV9; size: few; CDR3: CASSVEVEGREAFF; DNA: TGTGCCAGCAGCGTAGAAGTTGAGGGGCGCGAGGCTTTCTTT
J: TRBJ1-1; D: NA; V: TRBV7-9; size: many; CDR3: CASSFGANTEAFF; DNA: TGTGCCAGCAGCTTTGGGGCGAACACTGAAGCTTTCTTT
J: TRBJ2-4; D: NA; V: TRBV7-9; size: NA; CDR3: CASSLAGTAKNIQYF; DNA: TGTGCCAGCAGCTTAGCAGGGACAGCCAAAAACATTCAGTACTTC
J: TRBJ1-2; D: TRBD1; V: TRBV12-3/TRBV12-4; size: many; CDR3: CASSRRQGTTTF; DNA: TGTGCCAGCAGTCGCCGACAGGGAACAACCACCTTC
J: TRBJ1-2; D: TRBD1; V: TRBV11-2; size: many; CDR3: CASSLLYRTGGRDYGYTF; DNA: TGTGCCAGCAGCTTACTTTACAGGACAGGGGGTAGGGACTATGGCTACACCTTC
J: TRBJ1-1; D: NA; V: TRBV9; size: NA; CDR3: CASSVGQLNTEAFF; DNA: TGTGCCAGCAGCGTCGGACAGTTGAACACTGAAGCTTTCTTT
J: TRBJ2-7; D: NA; V: TRBV20-1; size: NA; CDR3: CSAATETYEQYF; DNA: TGCAGTGCCGCGACAGAAACCTACGAGCAGTACTTC
J: TRBJ1-1; D: NA; V: TRBV6-5; size: NA; CDR3: CASSYQENTEAFF; DNA: TGTGCCAGCAGTTACCAGGAGAACACTGAAGCTTTCTTT
J: TRBJ1-2; D: TRBD1; V: TRBV29-1; size: few; CDR3: CSARDRENYYGYTF; DNA: TGCAGCGCCCGGGACAGGGAAAACTACTATGGCTACACCTTC
J: TRBJ2-6; D: TRBD1; V: TRBV10-3; size: NA; CDR3: CAINGQDSGANVLTF; DNA: TGTGCCATCAATGGACAGGACTCTGGGGCCAACGTCCTGACTTTC
J: TRBJ2-1; D: TRBD2; V: TRBV5-1; size: many; CDR3: CASNGLVSNEQFF; DNA: TGCGCCAGCAACGGACTAGTAAGCAATGAGCAGTTCTTC